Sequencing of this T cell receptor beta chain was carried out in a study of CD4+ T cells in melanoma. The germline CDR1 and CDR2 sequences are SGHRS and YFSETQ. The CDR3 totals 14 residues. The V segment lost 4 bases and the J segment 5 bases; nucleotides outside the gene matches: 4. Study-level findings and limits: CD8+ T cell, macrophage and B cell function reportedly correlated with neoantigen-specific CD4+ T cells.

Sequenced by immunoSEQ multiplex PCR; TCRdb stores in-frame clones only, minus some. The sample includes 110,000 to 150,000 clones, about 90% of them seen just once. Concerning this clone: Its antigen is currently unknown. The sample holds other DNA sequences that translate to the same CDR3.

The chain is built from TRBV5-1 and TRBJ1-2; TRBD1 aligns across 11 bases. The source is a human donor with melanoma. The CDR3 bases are TGCGCCAGCAGCCCGGGGACAGGGGGGTATGGCTACACCTTC. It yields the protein CASSPGTGGYGYTF.